Listed here is a single T cell receptor beta chain. The antigen remains unidentified. These data originate in a study of T cell responses to AZD1222 COVID-19 vaccine. Regarding the study as a whole: Close to half of spike-specific TCRs reportedly recognize unmutated variant regions. Most donors were white British and more were female, and clonal diversity was possibly underestimated. The number of AZD1222 recipients seropositive at baseline was only five to seven.

The data were produced by immunoSEQ multiplex PCR, yet TCRdb's version contains in-frame clones alone and is incomplete. Here the sample spans 150,000 to 200,000 clones, 94% being singletons. The CDR3 is made up of 16 amino acids. Trimming cost V 0 bases and J 2 bases, with 14 bases left between them. The germline V gene encodes CDR1 SGHNT and CDR2 YYREEE (reference sequence). J is TRBJ2-5 and V is TRBV5-4; D might be TRBD1 or TRBD2, each matching 5 bases. The TCR was taken from an adult in good health. Specimen: peripheral blood, collected on day 0 of AZD1222 vaccination. CDR3 coding DNA: TGTGCCAGCAGCTTGGCGGGGTGGGGGTTACAAGAGACCCAGTACTTC. Translated: CASSLAGWGLQETQYF. Variable domain in full (rest from reference TRBV5-4 and TRBJ2-5): ETGVTQSPTHLIKTRGQQVTLRCSSQSGHNTVSWYQQALGQGPQFIFQYYREEENGRGNFPPRFSGLQFPNYSSELNVNALELDDSALYLCASSLAGWGLQETQYFGPGTRLLVL.